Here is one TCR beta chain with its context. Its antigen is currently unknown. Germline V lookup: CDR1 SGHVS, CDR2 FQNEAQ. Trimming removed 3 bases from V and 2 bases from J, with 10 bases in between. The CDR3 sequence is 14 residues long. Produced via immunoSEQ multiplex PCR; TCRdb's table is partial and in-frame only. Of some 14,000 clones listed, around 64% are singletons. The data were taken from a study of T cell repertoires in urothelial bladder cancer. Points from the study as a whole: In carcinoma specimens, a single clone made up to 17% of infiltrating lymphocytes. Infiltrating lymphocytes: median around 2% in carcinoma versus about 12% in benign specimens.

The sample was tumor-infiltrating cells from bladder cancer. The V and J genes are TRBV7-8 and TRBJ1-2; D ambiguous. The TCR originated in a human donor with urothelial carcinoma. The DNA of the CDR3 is TGTGCCAGCAGCTTGCGCTCCGGGAACTATGGCTACACCTTC. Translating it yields CASSLRSGNYGYTF.